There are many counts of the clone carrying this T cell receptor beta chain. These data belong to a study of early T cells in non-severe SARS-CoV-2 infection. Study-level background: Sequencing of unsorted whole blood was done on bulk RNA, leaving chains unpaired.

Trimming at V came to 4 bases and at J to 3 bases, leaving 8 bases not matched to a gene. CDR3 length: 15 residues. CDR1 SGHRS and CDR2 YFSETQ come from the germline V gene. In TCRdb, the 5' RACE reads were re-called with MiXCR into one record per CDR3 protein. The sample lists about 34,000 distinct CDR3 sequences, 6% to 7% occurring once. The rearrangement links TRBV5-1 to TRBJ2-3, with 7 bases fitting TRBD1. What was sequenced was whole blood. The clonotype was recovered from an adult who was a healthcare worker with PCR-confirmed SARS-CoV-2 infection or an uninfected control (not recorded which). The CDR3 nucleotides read TGCGCCAGCAGCCCAGGGGGAACAGGGACAGATACGCAGTATTTT. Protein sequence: CASSPGGTGTDTQYF. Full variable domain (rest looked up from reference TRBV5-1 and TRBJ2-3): KAGVTQTPRYLIKTRGQQVTLSCSPISGHRSVSWYQQTPGQGLQFLFEYFSETQRNKGNFPGRFSGRQFSNSRSEMNVSTLELGDSALYLCASSPGGTGTDTQYFGPGTRLTVL.